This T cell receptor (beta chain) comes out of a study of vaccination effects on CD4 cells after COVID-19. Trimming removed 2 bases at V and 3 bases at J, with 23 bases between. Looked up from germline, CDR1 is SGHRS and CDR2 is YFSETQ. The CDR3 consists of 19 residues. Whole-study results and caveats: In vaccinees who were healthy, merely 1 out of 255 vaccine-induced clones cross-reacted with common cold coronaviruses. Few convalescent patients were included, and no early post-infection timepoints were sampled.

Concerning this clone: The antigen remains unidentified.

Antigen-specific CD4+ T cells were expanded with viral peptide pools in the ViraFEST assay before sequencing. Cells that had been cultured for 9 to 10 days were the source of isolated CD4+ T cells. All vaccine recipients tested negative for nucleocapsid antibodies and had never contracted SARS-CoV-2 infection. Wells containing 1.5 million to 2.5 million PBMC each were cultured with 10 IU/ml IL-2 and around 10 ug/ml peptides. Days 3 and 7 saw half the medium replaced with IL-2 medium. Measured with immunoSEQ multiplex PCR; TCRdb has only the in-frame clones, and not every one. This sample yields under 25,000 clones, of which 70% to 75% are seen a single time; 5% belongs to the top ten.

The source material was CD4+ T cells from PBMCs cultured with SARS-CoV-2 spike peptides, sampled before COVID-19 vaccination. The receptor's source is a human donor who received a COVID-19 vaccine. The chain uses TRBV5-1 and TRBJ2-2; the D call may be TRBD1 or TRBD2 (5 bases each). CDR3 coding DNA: TGCGCCAGCAGCTTACAACCGGGACCGTTGACGGAAGACACCGGGGAGCTGTTTTTT. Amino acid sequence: CASSLQPGPLTEDTGELFF.